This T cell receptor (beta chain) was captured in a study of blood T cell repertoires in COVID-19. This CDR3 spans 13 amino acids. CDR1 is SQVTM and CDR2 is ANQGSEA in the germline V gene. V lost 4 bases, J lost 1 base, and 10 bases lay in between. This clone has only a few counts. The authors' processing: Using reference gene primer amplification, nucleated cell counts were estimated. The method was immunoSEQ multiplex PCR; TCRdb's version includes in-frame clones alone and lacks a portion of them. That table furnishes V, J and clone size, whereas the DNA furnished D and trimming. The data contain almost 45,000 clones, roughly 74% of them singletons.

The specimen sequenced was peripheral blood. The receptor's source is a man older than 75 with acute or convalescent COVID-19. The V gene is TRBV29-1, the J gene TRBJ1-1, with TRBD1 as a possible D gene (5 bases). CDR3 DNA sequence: TGCAGCGTTGTGGAGGGACCGAACACTGAAGCTTTCTTT. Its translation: CSVVEGPNTEAFF.